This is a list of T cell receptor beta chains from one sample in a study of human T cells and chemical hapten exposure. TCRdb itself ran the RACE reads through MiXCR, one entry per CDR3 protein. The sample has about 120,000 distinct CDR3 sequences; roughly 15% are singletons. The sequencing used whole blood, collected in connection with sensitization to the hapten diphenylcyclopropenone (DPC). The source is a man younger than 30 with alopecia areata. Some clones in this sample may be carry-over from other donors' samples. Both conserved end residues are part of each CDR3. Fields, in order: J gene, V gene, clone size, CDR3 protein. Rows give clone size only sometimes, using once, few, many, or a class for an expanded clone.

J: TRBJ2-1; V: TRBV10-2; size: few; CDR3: CASSDSGGARNEQFF
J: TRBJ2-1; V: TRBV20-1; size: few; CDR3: CSASRENEQFF
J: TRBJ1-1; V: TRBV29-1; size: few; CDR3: CSRHPGRGNTEAFF
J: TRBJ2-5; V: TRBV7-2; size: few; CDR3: CASSLIRTGVETQYF
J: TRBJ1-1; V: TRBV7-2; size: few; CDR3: CASSLGGHMNTEAFF
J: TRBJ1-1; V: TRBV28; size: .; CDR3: CASSTRTEAFF
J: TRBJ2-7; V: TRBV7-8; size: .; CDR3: CASSSDPEGEQYF
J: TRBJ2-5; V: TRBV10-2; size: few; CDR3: CASRTLAGGLETQYF
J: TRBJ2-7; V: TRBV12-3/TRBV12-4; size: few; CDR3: CASSLSRRGIVGSSYEQYF
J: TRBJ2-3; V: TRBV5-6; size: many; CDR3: CASSSLERGSTDTQYF
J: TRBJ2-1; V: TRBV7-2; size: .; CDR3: CASSFPDSRINEQFF
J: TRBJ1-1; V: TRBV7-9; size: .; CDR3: CASSPPRGLVIRYENTEAFF
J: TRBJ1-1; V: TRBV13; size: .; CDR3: CASSPTGWYQGEAFF
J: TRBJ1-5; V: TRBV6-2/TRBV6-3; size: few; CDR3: CASSYTGQGAKQPQHF
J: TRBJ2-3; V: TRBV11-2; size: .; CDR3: CASSLVSGGKDTQYF
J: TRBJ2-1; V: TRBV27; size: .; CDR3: CASSPKGQRGYNEQFF
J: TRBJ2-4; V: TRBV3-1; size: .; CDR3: CASSHGTGQNIQYF
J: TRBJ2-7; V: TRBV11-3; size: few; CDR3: CASSLERRGEQYF
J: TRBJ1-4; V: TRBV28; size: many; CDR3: CASSFLPGQGVEKLFF
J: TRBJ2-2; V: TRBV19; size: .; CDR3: CASSIGGSGELFF
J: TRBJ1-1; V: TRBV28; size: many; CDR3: CASTENTEAFF
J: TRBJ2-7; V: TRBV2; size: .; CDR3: CAIFPTWGDYEQYF
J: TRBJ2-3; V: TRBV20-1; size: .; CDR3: CSASESRDRATDTQYF
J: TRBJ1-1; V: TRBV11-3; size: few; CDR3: CASSLGGRKNTEAFF
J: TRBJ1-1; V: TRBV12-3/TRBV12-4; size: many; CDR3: CASSRMAYTSWLGTEAFF
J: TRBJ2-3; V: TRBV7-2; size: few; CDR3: CASSLDQGVSALGYF
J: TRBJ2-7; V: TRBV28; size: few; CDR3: CASSRLEQYF
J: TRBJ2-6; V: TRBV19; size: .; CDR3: CASISDSSGANVLTF
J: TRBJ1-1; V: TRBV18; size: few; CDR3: CASSPSQGVNTEAFF
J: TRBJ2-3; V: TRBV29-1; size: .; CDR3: CSVDGGGVDTQYF
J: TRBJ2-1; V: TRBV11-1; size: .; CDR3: CASSLSAGQGSNEQFF
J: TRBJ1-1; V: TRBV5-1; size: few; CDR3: CASAPIGSDTEAFF
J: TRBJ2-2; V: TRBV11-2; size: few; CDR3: CASSFRGPNTGELFF
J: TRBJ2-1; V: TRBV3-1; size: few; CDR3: CASSRLGAGGPSNEQFF
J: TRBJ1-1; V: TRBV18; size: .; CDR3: CASSPEAGPTEAFF
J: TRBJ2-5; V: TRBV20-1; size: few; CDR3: CSAWTSPSYRETQYF
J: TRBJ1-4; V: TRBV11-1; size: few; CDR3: CASSDNRDLTGNEKLFF
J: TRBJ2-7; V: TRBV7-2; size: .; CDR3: CASSLIRTGEFEQYF
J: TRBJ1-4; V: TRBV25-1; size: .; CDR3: CASISSSGNEKLFF
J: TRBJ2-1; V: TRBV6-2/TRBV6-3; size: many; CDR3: CASSYLTSDIVNEQFF
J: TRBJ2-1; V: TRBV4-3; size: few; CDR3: CASSQVELAYNEQFF
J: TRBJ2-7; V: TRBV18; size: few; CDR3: CASSRDNSYEQYF
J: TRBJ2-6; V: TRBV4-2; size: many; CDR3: CASSPQSSGANVLTF
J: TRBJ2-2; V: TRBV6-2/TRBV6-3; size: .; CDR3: CASGYRGPNTGELFF
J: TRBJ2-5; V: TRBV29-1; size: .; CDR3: CSATLHPDRGETQYF
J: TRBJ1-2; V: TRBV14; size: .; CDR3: CASSQAPLPGYGYTF
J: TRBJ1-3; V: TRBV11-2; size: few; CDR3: CASSLQYLSGNTIYF
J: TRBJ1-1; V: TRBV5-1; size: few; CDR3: CASSLDLGDMEAFF
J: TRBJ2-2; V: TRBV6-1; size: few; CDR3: CASCDGNTGELFF
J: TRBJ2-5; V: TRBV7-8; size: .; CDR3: CASRDPFGGETQYF
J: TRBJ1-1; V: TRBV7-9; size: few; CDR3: CASHQGGSEAFF
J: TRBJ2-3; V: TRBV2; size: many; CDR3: CASSEAGVWGDTQYF
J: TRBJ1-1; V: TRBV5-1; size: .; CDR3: CASSLEPERNTEAFF
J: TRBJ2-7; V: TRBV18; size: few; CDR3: CASSVSGTGIDEQYF
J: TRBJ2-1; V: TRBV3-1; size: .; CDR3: CASSLSNLAGAKKFF